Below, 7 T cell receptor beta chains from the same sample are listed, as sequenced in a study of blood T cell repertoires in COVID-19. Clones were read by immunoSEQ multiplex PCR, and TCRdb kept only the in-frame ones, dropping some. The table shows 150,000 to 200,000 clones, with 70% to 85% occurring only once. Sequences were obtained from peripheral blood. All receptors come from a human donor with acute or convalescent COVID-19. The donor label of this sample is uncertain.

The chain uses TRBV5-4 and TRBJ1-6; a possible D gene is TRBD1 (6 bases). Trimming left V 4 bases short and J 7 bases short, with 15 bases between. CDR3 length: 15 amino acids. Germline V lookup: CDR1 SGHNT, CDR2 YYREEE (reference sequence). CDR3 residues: CASSALQGINSPLHF. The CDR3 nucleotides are TGTGCCAGCAGCGCCCTACAGGGTATAAATTCACCCCTCCACTTT.

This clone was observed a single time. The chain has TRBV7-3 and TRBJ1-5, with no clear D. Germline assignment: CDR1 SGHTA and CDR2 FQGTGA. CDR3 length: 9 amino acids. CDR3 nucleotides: TGTGTCTTTTTTAAGCCCCAGCATTTT. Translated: CVFFKPQHF.

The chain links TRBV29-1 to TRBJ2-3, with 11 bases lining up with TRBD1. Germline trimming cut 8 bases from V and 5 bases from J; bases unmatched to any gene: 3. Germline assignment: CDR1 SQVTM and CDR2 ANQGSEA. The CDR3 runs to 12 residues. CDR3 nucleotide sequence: TGCAGCTTTGGGACAGGGGGAGATACGCAGTATTTT. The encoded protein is CSFGTGGDTQYF.

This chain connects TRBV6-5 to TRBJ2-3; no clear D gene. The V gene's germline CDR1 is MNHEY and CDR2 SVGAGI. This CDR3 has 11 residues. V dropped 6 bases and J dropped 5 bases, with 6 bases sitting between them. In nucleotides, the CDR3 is TGTGCCAGCAGCTATGAAGATACGCAGTATTTT. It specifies CASSYEDTQYF.

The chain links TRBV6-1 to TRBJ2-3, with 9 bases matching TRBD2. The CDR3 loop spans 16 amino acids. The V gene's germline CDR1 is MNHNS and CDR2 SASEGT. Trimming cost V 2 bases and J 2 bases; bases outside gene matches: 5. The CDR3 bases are TGTGCCAGCAGTGAACTAGCGGGGATGCTCACAGATACGCAGTATTTT. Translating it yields CASSELAGMLTDTQYF.

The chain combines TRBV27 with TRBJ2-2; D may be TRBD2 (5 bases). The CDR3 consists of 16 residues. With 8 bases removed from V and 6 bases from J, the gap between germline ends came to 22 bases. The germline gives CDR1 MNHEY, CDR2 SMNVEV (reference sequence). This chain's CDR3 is CASSRESRFQPGELFF. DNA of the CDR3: TGTGCCAGCTCAAGGGAGAGTAGATTTCAGCCCGGGGAGCTGTTTTTT.

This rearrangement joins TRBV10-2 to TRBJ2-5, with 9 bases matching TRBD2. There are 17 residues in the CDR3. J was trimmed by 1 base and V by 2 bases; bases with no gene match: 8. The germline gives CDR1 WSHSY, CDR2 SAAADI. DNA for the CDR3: TGCGCCAGCAGTGAGGGGTCAGCGGGAGGTTTCCAAGAGACCCAGTACTTC. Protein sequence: CASSEGSAGGFQETQYF.